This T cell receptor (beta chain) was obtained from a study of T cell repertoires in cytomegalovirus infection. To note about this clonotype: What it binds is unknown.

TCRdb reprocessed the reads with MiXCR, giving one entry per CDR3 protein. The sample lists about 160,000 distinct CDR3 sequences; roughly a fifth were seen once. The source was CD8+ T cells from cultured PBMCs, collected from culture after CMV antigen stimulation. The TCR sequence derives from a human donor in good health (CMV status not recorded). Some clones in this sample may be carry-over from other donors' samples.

CDR3 region: CASSPTSGDTDTQYF. Here the CDR3 DNA reads TGTGCCAGCAGCCCGACCAGTGGGGACACAGATACGCAGTATTTT. The V call is TRBV7-2, the J call TRBJ2-3, with no clear D. Per the germline V gene, CDR1 is SGHTA and CDR2 is FQGNSA. Trimming stripped 5 bases from V and 2 bases from J, with 14 bases between. The length of the CDR3 is 15 residues.